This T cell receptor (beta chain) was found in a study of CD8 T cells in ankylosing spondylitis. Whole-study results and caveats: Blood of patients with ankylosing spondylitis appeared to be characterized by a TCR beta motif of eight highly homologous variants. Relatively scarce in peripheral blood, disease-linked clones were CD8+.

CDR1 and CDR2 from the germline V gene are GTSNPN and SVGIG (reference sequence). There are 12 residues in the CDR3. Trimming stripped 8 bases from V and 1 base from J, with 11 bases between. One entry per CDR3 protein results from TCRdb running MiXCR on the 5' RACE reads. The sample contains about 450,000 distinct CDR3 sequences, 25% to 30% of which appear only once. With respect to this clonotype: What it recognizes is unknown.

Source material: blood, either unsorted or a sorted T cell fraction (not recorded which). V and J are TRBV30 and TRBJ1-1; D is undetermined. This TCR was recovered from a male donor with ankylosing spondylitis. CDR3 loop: CAALTPNTEAFF. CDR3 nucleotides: TGTGCCGCTTTGACCCCGAACACTGAAGCTTTCTTT.